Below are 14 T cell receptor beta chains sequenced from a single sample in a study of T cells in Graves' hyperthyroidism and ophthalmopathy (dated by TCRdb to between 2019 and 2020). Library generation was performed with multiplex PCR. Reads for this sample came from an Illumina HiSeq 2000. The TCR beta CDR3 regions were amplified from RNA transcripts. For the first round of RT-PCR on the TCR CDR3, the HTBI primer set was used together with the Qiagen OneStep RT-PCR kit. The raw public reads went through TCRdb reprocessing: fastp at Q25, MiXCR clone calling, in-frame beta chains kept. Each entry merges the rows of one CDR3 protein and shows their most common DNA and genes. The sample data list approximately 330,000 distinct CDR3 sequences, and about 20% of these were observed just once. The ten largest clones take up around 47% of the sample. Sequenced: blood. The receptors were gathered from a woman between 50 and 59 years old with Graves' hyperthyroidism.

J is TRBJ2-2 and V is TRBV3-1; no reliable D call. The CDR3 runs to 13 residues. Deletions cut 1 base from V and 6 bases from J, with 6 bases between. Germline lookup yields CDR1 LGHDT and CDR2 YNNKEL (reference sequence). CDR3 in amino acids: CASSQVFPGELFF. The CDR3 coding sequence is TGTGCCAGCAGCCAAGTGTTCCCCGGGGAGCTGTTTTTT.

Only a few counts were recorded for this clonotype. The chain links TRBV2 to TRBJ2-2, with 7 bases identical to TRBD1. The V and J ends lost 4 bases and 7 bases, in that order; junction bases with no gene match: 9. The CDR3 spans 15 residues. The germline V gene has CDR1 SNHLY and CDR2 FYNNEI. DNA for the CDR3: TGTGCCAGCAGTGGTATTGTAGGGGGCCTCGGGGAGCTGTTTTTT. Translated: CASSGIVGGLGELFF.

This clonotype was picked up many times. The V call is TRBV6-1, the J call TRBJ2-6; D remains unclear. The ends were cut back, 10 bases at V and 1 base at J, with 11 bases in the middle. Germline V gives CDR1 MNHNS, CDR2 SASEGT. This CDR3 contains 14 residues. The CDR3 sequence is CATFSPSGANVLTF. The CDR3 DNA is TGTGCCACCTTTAGCCCTTCTGGGGCCAACGTCCTGACTTTC.

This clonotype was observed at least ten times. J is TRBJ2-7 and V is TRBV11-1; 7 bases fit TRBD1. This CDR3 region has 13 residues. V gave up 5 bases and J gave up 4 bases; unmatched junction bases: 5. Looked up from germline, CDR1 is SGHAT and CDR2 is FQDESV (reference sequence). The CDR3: CASSEQGLYEQYF. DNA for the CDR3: TGTGCCAGCAGCGAACAGGGGTTGTACGAGCAGTACTTC.

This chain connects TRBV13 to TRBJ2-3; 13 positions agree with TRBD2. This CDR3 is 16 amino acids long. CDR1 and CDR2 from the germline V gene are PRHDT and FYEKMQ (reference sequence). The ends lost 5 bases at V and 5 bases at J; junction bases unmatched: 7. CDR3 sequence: CASSPLRLAGGDTQYF. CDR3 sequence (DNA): TGTGCCAGCAGCCCTCTTCGACTAGCGGGGGGAGATACGCAGTATTTT.

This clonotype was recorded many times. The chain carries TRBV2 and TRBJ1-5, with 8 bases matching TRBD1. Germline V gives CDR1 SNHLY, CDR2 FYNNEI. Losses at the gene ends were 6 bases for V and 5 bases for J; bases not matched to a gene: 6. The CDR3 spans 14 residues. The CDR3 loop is CASSAGTGHQPQHF. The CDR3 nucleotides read TGTGCCAGCAGCGCCGGGACAGGCCATCAGCCCCAGCATTTT.

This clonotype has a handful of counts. The CDR3 sequence is CASSGRRQGGSDEQFF. The CDR3, as DNA: TGTGCCAGCAGCGGCCGCAGGCAGGGGGGCTCGGATGAGCAGTTCTTC. The gene calls are TRBV7-9 and TRBJ2-1; D is perhaps TRBD1 (7 bases). With 5 bases removed from V and 8 bases from J, the gap between germline ends came to 22 bases. Germline loops: CDR1 SEHNR, CDR2 FQNEAQ (reference sequence). CDR3 size: 16 residues.

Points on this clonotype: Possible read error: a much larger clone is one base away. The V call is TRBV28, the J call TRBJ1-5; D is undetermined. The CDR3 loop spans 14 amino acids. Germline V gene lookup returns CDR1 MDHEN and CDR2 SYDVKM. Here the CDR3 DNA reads TGTGCCAGCAGTGTTGAAGGAGGGCGTCAGCCCCGGCATTTT. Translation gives CASSVEGGRQPRHF.

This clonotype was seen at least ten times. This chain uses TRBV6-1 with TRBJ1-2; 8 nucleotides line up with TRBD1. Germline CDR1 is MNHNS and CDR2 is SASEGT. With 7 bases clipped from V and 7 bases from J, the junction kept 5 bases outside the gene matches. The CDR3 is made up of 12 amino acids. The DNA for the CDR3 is TGTGCCAGCATCTCAGGGGGCTCTGGCTACACCTTC. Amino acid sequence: CASISGGSGYTF.

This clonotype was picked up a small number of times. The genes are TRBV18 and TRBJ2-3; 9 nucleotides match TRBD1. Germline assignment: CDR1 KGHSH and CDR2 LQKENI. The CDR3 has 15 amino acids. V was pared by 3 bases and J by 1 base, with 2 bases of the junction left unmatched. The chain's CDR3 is CASSPTGGGTDTQYF. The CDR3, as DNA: TGTGCCAGCTCACCGACAGGGGGAGGCACAGATACGCAGTATTTT.

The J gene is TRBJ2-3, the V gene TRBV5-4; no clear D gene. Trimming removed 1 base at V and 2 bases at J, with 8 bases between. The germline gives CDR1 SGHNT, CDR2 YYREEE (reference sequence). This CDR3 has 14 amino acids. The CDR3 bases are TGTGCCAGCAGCTTGATTCAAGTCACAGATACGCAGTATTTT. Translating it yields CASSLIQVTDTQYF.

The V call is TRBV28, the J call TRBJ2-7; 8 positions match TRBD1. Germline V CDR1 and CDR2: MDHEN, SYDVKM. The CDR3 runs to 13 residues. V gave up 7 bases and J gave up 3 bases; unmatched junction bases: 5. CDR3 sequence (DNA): TGTGCCAGCACCACAGGGGGTAACTACGAGCAGTACTTC. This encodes CASTTGGNYEQYF.

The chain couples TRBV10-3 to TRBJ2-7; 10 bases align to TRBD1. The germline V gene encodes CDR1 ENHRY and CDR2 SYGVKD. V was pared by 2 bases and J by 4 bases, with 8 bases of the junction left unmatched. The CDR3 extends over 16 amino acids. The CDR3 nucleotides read TGTGCCATCAGTGAGGGGCGCCGGGACAGGGGTTACGAGCAGTACGTC. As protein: CAISEGRRDRGYEQYV.

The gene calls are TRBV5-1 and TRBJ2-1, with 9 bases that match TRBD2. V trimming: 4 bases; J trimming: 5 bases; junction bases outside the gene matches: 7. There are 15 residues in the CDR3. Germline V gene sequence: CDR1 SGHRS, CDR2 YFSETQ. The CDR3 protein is CASSTASGKHNEQFF. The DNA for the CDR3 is TGCGCCAGCAGCACCGCTAGCGGGAAGCACAATGAGCAGTTCTTC.